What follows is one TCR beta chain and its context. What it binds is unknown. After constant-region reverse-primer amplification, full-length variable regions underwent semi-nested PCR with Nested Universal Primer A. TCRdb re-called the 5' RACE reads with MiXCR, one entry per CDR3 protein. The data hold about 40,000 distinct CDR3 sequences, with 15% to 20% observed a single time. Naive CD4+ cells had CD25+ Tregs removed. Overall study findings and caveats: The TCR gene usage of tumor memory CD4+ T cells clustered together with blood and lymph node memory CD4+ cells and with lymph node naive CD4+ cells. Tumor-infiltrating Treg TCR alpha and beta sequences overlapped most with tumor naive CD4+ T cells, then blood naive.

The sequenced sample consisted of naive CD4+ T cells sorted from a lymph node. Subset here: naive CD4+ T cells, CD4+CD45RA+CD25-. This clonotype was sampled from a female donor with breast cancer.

The CDR3 DNA follows: TGCAGCGTTGAGGCTTTCCCCGGGCTAGCGGGAGTTTTATACAATGAGCAGTTCTTC. Residues: CSVEAFPGLAGVLYNEQFF. The chain employs TRBV29-1 and TRBJ2-1; 10 bases fit TRBD2. CDR3 length equals 19 residues. V dropped 3 bases and J dropped 4; count of bases not matched to a gene: 18. Germline CDR1 and CDR2: SQVTM and ANQGSEA.